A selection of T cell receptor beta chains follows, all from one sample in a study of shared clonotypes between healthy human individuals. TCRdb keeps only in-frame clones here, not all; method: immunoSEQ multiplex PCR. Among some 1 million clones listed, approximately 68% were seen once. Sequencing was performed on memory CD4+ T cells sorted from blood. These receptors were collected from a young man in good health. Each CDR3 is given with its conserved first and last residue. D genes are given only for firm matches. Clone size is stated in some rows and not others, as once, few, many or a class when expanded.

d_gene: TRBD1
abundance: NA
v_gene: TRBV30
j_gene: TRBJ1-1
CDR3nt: TGTGCCTGGAGTTCCGGACAGGGTCGAGCTTTCTTT
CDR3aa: CAWSSGQGRAFF

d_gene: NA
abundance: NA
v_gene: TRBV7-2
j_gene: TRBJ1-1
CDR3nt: TGTGCCAGCAGCTTAAGTCTCACTGAAGCTTTCTTT
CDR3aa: CASSLSLTEAFF

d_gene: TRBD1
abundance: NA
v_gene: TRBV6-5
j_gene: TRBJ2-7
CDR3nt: TGTGCCAGCAGTTACTCGGTTGGGACAGGACCATACGAGCAGTACTTC
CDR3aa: CASSYSVGTGPYEQYF

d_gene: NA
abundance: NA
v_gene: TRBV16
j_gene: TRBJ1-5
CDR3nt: TGTGCCAGCAGCCTAAGGACAGTGGAGCCCCAGCATTTT
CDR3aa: CASSLRTVEPQHF

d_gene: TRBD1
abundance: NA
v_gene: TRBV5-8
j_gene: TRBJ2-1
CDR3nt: TGTGCCAGCAGCTTGGGGGACAGGAACAATGAGCAGTTCTTC
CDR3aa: CASSLGDRNNEQFF

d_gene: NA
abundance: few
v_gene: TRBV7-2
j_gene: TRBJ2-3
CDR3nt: TGTGCCAGCAGCAGAGCGGTTCTAAGCACAGATACGCAGTATTTT
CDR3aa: CASSRAVLSTDTQYF

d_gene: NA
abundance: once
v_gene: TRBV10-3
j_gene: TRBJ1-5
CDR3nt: TGTGCCATCAGTCCCGGCAATCAGCCCCAGCATTTT
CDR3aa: CAISPGNQPQHF

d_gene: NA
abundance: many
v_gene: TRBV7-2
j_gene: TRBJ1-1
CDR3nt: TGTGCCAGCAGCTTATGGGAGAACACTGAAGCTTTCTTT
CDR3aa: CASSLWENTEAFF

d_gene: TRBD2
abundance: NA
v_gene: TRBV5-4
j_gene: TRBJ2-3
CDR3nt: TGTGCCAGCGGGGGGGGAGGAACAGATACGCAGTATTTT
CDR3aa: CASGGGGTDTQYF

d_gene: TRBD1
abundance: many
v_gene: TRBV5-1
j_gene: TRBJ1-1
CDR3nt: TGCGCCAGCAGCTTGGGGACAGGGGTCCCTGAAGCTTTCTTT
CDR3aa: CASSLGTGVPEAFF

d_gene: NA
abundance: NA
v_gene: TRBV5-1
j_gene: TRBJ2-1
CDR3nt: TGCGCCAGCAGCTTGGGACGGCACAATGAGCAGTTCTTC
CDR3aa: CASSLGRHNEQFF

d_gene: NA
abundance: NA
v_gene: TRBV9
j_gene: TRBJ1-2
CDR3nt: TGTGCCAGCAGCGTGGGAGGGGACTATGGCTACACCTTC
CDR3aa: CASSVGGDYGYTF

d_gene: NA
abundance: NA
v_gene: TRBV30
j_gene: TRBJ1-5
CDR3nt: TGTGCCTCCCCCCGGGGAGGGAATCAGCCCCAGCATTTT
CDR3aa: CASPRGGNQPQHF

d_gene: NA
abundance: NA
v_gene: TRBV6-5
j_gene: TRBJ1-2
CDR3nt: TGTGCCAGCAGTTACTCGAGAGGGGAATATGGCTACACCTTC
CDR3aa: CASSYSRGEYGYTF

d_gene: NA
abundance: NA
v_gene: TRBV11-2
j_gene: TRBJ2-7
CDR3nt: TGTGCCAGCAGCCCTAATGGCGGGGGCACGGGGGAGCAGTACTTC
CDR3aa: CASSPNGGGTGEQYF

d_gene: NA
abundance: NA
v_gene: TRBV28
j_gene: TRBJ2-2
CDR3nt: TGTGCCAGCAGTTCTCCCGGGACCCTAACCGGGGAGCTGTTTTTT
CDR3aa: CASSSPGTLTGELFF

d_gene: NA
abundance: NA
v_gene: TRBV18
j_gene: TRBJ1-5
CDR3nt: TGTGCCAGCTCCCAGGGGTACACGAATCAGCCCCAGCATTTT
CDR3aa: CASSQGYTNQPQHF

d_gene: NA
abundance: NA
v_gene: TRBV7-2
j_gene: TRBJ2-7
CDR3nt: TGTGCCAGCAGCTTAGAAAGCGGAGATTCCTACGAGCAGTACTTC
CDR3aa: CASSLESGDSYEQYF

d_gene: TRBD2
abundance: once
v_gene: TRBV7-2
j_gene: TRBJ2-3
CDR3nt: TGTGCCAGCAGCTTATGGACTAGCGGCACAGATACGCAGTATTTT
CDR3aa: CASSLWTSGTDTQYF

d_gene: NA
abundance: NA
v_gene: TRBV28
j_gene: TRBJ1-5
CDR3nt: TGTGCCGCGGGGCAGCCAGCCAATCAGCCCCAGCATTTT
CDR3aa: CAAGQPANQPQHF

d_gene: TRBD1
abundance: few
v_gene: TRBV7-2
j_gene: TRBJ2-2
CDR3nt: TGTGCCAGCAGCTCCAGGACAGGGGGGTCCGGGGAGCTGTTTTTT
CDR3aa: CASSSRTGGSGELFF

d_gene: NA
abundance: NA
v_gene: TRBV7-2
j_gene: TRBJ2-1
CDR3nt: TGTGCCAGCAGCCAGAGGAGTAGCGGCAAGAGGGAGCAGTTCTTC
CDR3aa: CASSQRSSGKREQFF